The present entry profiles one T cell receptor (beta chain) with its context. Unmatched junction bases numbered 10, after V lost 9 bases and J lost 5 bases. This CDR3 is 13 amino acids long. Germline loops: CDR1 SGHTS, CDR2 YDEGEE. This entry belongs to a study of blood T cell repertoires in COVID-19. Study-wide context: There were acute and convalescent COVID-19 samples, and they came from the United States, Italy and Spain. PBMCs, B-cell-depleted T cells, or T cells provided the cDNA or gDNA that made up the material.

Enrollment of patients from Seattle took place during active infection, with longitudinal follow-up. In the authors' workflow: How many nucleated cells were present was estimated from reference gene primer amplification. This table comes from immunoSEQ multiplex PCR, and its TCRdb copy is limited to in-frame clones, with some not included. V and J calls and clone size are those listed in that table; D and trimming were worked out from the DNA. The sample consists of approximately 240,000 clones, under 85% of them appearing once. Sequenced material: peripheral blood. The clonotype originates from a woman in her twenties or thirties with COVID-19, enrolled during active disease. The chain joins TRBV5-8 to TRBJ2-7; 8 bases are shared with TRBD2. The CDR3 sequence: CATPGLEKNEQYF. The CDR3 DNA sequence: TGTGCCACCCCGGGACTAGAGAAAAACGAGCAGTACTTC.